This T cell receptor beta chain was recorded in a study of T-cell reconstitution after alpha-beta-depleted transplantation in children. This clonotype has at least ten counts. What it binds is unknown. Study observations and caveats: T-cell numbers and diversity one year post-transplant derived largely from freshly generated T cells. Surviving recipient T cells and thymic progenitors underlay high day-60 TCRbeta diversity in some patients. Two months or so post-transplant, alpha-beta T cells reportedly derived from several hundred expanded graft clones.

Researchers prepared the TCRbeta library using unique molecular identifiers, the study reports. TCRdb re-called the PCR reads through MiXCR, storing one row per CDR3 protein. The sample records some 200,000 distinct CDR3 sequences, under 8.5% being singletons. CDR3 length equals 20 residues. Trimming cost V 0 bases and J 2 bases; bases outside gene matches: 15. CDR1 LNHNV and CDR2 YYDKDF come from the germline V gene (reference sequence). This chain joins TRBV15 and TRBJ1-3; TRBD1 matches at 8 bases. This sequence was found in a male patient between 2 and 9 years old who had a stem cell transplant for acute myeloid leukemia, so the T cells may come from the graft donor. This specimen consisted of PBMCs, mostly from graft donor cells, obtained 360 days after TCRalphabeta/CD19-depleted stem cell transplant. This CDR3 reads CATSRDLRGLTVWAGNTIYF. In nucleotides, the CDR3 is TGTGCCACCAGCAGAGATCTCAGGGGGCTTACAGTCTGGGCTGGAAACACCATATATTTT.